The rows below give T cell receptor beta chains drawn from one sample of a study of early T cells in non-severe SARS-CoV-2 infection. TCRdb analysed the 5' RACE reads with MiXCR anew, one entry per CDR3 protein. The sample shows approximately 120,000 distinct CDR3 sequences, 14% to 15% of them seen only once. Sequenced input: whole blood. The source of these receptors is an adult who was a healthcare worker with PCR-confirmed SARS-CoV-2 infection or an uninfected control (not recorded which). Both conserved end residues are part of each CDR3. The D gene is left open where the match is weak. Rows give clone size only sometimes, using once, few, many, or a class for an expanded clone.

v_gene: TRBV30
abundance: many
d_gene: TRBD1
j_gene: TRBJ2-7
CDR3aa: CAWTGTGREQYF
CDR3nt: TGTGCCTGGACCGGGACAGGGAGGGAGCAGTACTTC

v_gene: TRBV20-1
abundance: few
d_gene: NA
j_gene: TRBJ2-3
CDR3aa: CSARGGPSDTQYF
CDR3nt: TGCAGTGCTAGGGGCGGGCCCTCAGATACGCAGTATTTT

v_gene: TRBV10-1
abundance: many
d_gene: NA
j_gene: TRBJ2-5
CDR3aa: CASSAARGETQYF
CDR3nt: TGCGCCAGCAGTGCGGCCAGAGGAGAGACCCAGTACTTC

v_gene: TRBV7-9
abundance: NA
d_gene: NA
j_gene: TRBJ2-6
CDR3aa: CASSGRVAGANVLTF
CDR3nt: TGTGCCAGCAGCGGACGAGTAGCCGGGGCCAACGTCCTGACTTTC

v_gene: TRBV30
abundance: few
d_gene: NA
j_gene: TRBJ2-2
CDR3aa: CAYYGGGVGTGELFF
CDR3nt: TGTGCCTACTACGGTGGGGGTGTGGGCACCGGGGAGCTGTTTTTT

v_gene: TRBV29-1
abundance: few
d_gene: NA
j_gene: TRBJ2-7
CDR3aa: CSVGYDSYEQYF
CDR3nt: TGCAGCGTTGGATACGACTCCTACGAGCAGTACTTC

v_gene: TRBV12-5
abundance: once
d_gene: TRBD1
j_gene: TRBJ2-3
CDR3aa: CASGLRQGGTDTQYF
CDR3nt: TGTGCTAGTGGCCTCAGACAGGGAGGCACAGATACGCAGTATTTT

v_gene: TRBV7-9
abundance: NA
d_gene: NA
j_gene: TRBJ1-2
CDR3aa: CASRSGGRKYGYTF
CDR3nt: TGTGCCAGCCGATCTGGGGGGCGCAAGTATGGCTACACCTTC

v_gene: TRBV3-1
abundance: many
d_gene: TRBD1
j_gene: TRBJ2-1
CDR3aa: CASSQDGQGNNEQFF
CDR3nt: TGTGCCAGCAGCCAAGATGGACAGGGAAACAATGAGCAGTTCTTC

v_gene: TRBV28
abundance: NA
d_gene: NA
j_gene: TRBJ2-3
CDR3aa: CASSRPQLLADTQYF
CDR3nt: TGTGCCAGCAGTCGACCACAGCTACTTGCGGATACGCAGTATTTT

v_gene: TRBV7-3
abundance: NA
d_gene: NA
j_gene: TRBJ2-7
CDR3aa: CASSLNPGAEEQYF
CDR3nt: TGTGCCAGCAGCTTAAATCCGGGGGCGGAAGAGCAGTACTTC

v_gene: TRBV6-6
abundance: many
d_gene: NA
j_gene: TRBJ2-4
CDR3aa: CASSPRGAKNIQYF
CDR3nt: TGTGCCAGCAGCCCCCGGGGGGCCAAAAACATTCAGTACTTC

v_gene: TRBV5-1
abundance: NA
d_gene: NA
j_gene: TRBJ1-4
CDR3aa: CANSLSATNEKLFF
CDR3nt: TGCGCCAACAGCCTTAGTGCAACTAATGAAAAACTGTTTTTT

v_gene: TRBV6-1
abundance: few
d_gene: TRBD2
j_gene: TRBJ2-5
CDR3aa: CASSEEPLGGLAQETQYF
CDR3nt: TGTGCCAGCAGTGAAGAGCCCCTGGGAGGACTAGCTCAAGAGACCCAGTACTTC

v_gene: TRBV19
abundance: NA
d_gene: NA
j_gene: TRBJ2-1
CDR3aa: CASSIGLALNNEQFF
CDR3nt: TGTGCCAGTAGTATAGGTCTAGCGCTCAACAATGAGCAGTTCTTC

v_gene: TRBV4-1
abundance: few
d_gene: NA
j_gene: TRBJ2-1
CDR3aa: CASSQRSEGYEQFF
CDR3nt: TGCGCCAGCAGCCAGCGAAGTGAAGGGTATGAGCAGTTCTTC

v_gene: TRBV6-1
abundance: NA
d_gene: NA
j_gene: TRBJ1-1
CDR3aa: CASSLVTTEAFF
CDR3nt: TGTGCCAGCAGTTTAGTGACCACTGAAGCTTTCTTT

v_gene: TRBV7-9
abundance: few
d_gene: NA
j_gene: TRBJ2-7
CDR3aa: CASSFTSGEQYF
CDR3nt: TGTGCCAGCAGCTTCACGTCGGGGGAGCAGTACTTC

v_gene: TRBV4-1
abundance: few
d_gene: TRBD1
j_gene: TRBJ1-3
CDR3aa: CASSQCVDRDTRNTIYF
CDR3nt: TGCGCCAGCAGCCAATGCGTCGACAGGGATACACGGAACACCATATATTTT

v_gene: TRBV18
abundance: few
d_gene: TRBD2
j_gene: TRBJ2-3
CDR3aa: CASSPPGLVEGTDTQYF
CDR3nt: TGTGCCAGCTCACCCCCCGGACTAGTTGAAGGCACAGATACGCAGTATTTT

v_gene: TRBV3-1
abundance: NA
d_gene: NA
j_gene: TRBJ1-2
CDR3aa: CASSHKTGPANYGYTF
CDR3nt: TGTGCCAGCAGCCATAAAACAGGCCCAGCTAACTATGGCTACACCTTC

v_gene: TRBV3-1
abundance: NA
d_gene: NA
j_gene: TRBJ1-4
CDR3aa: CAVRGGAGRLFF
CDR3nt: TGTGCCGTCCGAGGCGGGGCCGGGCGACTGTTTTTT

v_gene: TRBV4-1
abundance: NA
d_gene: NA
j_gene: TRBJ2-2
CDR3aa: CASSQEGNRGSTGELFF
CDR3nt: TGCGCCAGCAGCCAGGAGGGAAACCGGGGATCTACCGGGGAGCTGTTTTTT

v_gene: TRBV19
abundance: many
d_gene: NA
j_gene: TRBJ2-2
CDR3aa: CASMNRGLTNTGELFF
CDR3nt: TGTGCCAGTATGAACAGGGGACTTACGAACACCGGGGAGCTGTTTTTT

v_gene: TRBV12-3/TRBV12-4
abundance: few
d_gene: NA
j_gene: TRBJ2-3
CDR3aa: CASSFAGDTQYF
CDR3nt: TGTGCCAGCAGTTTCGCAGGGGATACGCAGTATTTT

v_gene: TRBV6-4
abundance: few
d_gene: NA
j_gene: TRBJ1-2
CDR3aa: CASSDAGTRANYGYTF
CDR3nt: TGTGCCAGCAGTGACGCTGGGACGAGAGCTAACTATGGCTACACCTTC

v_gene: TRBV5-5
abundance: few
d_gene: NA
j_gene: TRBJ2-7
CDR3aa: CASSFRALEQYF
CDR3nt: TGTGCCAGCAGCTTCCGGGCCCTTGAGCAGTACTTC

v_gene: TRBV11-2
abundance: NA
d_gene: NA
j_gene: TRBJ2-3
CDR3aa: CASSLSRGTDTQYF
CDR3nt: TGTGCCAGCAGCTTATCTCGAGGGACAGATACGCAGTATTTT

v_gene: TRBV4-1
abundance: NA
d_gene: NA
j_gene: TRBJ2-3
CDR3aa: CASSQEPGRQSTNTQYF
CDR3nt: TGCGCCAGCAGCCAAGAACCGGGACGACAATCCACAAATACGCAGTATTTT

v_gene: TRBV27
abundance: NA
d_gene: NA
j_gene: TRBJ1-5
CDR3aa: CASKAVFRDNQPQHF
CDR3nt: TGTGCCAGCAAGGCGGTGTTTCGGGACAATCAGCCCCAGCATTTT

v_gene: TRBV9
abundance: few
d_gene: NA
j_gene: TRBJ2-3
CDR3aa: CASSPQPVRGAQYF
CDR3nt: TGTGCCAGCAGCCCTCAACCGGTGAGGGGGGCGCAGTATTTT

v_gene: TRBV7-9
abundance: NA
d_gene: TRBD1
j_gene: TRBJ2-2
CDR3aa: CASNRGTGELFF
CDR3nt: TGTGCCAGCAACAGGGGGACCGGGGAGCTGTTTTTT

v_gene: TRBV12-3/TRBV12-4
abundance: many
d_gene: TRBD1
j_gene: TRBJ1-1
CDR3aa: CASSLGTGGLNTEAFF
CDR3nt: TGTGCCAGCAGTTTAGGGACAGGGGGCTTGAACACTGAAGCTTTCTTT

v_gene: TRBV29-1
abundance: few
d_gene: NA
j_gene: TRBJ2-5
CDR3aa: CSVRSAETQYF
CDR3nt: TGCAGCGTTCGTAGCGCTGAGACCCAGTACTTC

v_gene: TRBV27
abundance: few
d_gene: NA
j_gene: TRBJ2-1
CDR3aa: CASSIGVSSYNEQFF
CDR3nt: TGTGCCAGCAGCATCGGGGTCAGCTCCTACAATGAGCAGTTCTTC

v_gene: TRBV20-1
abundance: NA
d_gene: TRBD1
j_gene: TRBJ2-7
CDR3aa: CSAEGPDRDRVPF
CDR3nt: TGCAGTGCTGAGGGACCAGACCGGGACAGGGTACCCTTC

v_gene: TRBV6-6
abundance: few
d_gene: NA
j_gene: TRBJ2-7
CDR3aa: CASSRDRSSAEQYF
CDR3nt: TGTGCCAGCAGTCGCGACAGATCCTCGGCCGAGCAGTACTTC

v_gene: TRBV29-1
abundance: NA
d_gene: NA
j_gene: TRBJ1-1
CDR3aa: CSDGDGEAFF
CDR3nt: TGCAGCGATGGGGACGGTGAAGCTTTCTTT

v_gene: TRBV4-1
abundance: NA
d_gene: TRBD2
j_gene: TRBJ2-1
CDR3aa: CASSRASGVYEQFF
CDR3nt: TGCGCCAGCAGCCGGGCTAGCGGGGTCTATGAGCAGTTCTTC

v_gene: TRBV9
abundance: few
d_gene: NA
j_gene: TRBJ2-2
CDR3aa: CASSVLQGNTGELFF
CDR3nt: TGTGCCAGCAGCGTATTACAGGGGAACACCGGGGAGCTGTTTTTT

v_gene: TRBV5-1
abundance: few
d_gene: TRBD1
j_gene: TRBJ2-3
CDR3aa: CASSLGTGDFVDTQYF
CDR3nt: TGCGCCAGCAGCCTAGGGACAGGGGATTTTGTAGATACGCAGTATTTT

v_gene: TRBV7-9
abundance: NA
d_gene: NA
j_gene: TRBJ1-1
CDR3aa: CASSSFGSSDRDTEAFF
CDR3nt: TGTGCCAGCAGCTCGTTCGGGAGCTCGGATCGGGACACTGAAGCTTTCTTT

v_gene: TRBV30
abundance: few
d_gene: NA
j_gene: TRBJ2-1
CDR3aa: CAWRVRGGLHNEQFF
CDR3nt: TGTGCCTGGAGGGTCAGGGGGGGCCTCCACAATGAGCAGTTCTTC

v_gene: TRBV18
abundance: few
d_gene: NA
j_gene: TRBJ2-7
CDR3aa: CASSPMTKAGEQYF
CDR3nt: TGTGCCAGCTCACCGATGACAAAAGCCGGCGAGCAGTACTTC

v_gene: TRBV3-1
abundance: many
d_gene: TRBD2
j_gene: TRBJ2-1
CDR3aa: CASSPTNGAGGRANEQFF
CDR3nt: TGTGCCAGCAGCCCGACCAATGGTGCGGGGGGGCGCGCGAATGAGCAGTTCTTC

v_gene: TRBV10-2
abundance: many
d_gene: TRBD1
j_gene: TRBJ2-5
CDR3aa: CASQGARETQYF
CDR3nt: TGCGCCAGTCAGGGGGCAAGGGAGACCCAGTACTTC

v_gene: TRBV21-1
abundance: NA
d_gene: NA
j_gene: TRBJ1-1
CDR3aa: CASSKGSEARNTEAFF
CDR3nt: TGTGCCAGCAGCAAGGGGTCGGAGGCACGGAACACTGAAGCTTTCTTT

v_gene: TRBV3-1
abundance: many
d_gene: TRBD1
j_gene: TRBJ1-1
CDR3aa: CASSQEGQGANTEAFF
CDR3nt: TGTGCCAGCAGCCAAGAGGGACAGGGGGCTAACACTGAAGCTTTCTTT

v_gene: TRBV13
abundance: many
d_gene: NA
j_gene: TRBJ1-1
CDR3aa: CASSLGVTEAFF
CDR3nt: TGTGCCAGCAGCTTAGGGGTGACTGAAGCTTTCTTT

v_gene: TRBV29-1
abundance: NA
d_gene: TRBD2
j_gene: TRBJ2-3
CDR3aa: CSVDKRGLTDTQYF
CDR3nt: TGCAGCGTTGATAAGCGGGGACTCACAGATACGCAGTATTTT